The T cell receptor beta chain under discussion was sequenced for a study of cytomegalovirus exposure and HLA in healthy donors. Points on this clone: Its antigen remains unidentified.

The V end lost 0 bases, the J end lost 5 bases, and 14 bases lay between the germline ends. The CDR3 consists of 15 residues. The germline gives CDR1 SGDLS, CDR2 YYNGEE. Researchers ran the PCR with 60 Vbeta and 13 Jbeta primers. The method was immunoSEQ multiplex PCR; TCRdb's version includes in-frame clones alone and lacks a portion of them. The repertoire has some 130,000 clones, approximately 80% of them found once; the top ten carry around 1.3%. General study points: What TCR beta sequences reportedly achieved was accurate prediction of HLA-A and HLA-B alleles in most subjects. V- and J-gene trimming in TCR beta was tied to a missense DCLRE1C variant by an analysis performed later.

The sample consisted of PBMCs. The chain carries TRBV9 and TRBJ2-5; tentatively, D is TRBD2 (7 bases). This sequence was found in a male donor in good health and CMV-seropositive. The CDR3 region has the DNA TGTGCCAGCAGCGTAGTTGCGGGGGCGCGGGAGACCCAGTACTTC. Encoded protein: CASSVVAGARETQYF. The whole variable domain, filled in from reference TRBV9 and TRBJ2-5, reads DSGVTQTPKHLITATGQRVTLRCSPRSGDLSVYWYQQSLDQGLQFLIQYYNGEERAKGNILERFSAQQFPDLHSELNLSSLELGDSALYFCASSVVAGARETQYFGPGTRLLVL.